The 17 T cell receptor beta chains in this list originate from one sample, sequenced in a study of early T cells in non-severe SARS-CoV-2 infection. Each CDR3 protein is one row after TCRdb ran MiXCR on the 5' RACE reads. Here the sample spans under 85,000 distinct CDR3 sequences, approximately 14% being singletons. Sample: whole blood, taken at baseline. These receptors all come from an adult who was a healthcare worker with PCR-confirmed SARS-CoV-2 infection or an uninfected control (not recorded which).

In regard to this clonotype: A junction end diverges from the germline sequence, so it may reflect a read error. The chain uses TRBV28 and TRBJ2-4; D remains unclear. Germline CDR1 and CDR2: MDHEN and SYDVKM. This CDR3 spans 14 amino acids. The CDR3 sequence is CASTLRAAKNTQYF. Here the CDR3 DNA reads TGTGCCAGCACCCTAAGGGCGGCCAAAAACACTCAGTACTTC.

This clonotype was detected many times. The V call is TRBV20-1, the J call TRBJ2-4; 13 nucleotides agree with TRBD2. Looked up from germline, CDR1 is DFQATT and CDR2 is SNEGSKA (reference sequence). With 6 bases clipped from V and 7 bases from J, the junction kept 3 bases outside the gene matches. The CDR3 is 13 residues long. CDR3 sequence (DNA): TGCAGTGCGCCGACTAGCGGGAGGAACATTCAGTACTTC. The encoded protein is CSAPTSGRNIQYF.

The chain employs TRBV27 and TRBJ2-3, with 16 positions matching TRBD2. Trimming took 1 base from V and 7 from J; bases not matched to a gene: 5. The germline gives CDR1 MNHEY, CDR2 SMNVEV (reference sequence). The CDR3 has 17 residues. The CDR3 region is CASSLLGLAGGPNTQYF. The CDR3 coding sequence is TGTGCCAGCAGTTTATTGGGACTAGCGGGAGGGCCGAATACGCAGTATTTT.

This clonotype was seen repeatedly, ten times or more. This rearrangement joins TRBV19 to TRBJ2-5; D is perhaps TRBD1 or TRBD2 (5 bases each). The CDR3 runs 13 residues. V shed 6 bases and J shed 1 base, with 9 bases lying between them. Per germline, CDR1 LNHDA and CDR2 SQIVND (reference sequence). The DNA of the CDR3 is TGTGCCAGTAGAAGGGACGGCCAAGAGACCCAGTACTTC. Amino acid sequence: CASRRDGQETQYF.

The V call is TRBV15, the J call TRBJ2-1; D uncertain. V shed 0 bases and J shed 12 bases, with 9 bases lying between them. Germline-derived CDR1 and CDR2 are LNHNV and YYDKDF (reference sequence). The CDR3 length is 12 residues. The CDR3 coding sequence is TGTGCCACCAGCAGAGATCGGGTAGTGCAGTTCTTC. It translates to CATSRDRVVQFF.

The genes are TRBV30 and TRBJ1-6; perhaps TRBD1 as D (5 bases). The V and J ends lost 0 bases and 7 bases respectively, with 10 bases between them. Looked up from germline, CDR1 is GTSNPN and CDR2 is SVGIG (reference sequence). This CDR3 has 14 amino acids. The CDR3 spells CAWSVPGYNSPLHF. In nucleotides, the CDR3 is TGTGCCTGGAGTGTACCAGGGTACAATTCACCCCTCCACTTT.

Many counts were recorded for this clonotype. The gene calls are TRBV3-1 and TRBJ2-1; D unclear. Germline V gene data show CDR1 as LGHDT and CDR2 as YNNKEL (reference sequence). The germline V and J ends were trimmed by 3 bases and 8 bases, with 17 bases remaining between them. CDR3 size: 15 residues. The CDR3 DNA reads as TGTGCCAGCAGCCATCCGGTAGTACAGATCGATGAGCAGTTCTTC. Encoded protein: CASSHPVVQIDEQFF.

This clonotype came up many times. The chain has TRBV4-1 and TRBJ1-1, with a tentative D call TRBD1 (5 bases). CDR1 and CDR2 (germline): MGHRA, YSYEKL. Trimming took 1 base from V and 5 from J, leaving 14 bases between them. The CDR3 extends over 15 amino acids. The CDR3 region is CASSQGAGRGTEAFF. The CDR3 coding sequence is TGCGCCAGCAGCCAAGGGGCAGGGCGGGGGACTGAAGCTTTCTTT.

In the case of this clonotype: One end of the junction is discordant with germline, which a read error may explain. This chain uses TRBV7-9 with TRBJ1-2, with no clear D. CDR3 size: 12 residues. Germline lookup yields CDR1 SEHNR and CDR2 FQNEAQ (reference sequence). The CDR3 reads CASSLILNTENF. CDR3 nucleotide sequence: TGTGCCAGCAGCTTAATATTAAACACCGAGAACTTC.

This clonotype was seen many times. V usage is TRBV7-9 and J usage is TRBJ2-7; D is possibly TRBD2 (6 bases). This CDR3 has 14 amino acids. Germline assignment: CDR1 SEHNR and CDR2 FQNEAQ (reference sequence). The germline V and J ends were trimmed by 4 bases and 6 bases, with 16 bases remaining between them. The DNA for the CDR3 is TGTGCCAGCAGCTCCCCGGGACTTCCCTCCGAGCAGTACTTC. This translates into CASSSPGLPSEQYF.

V is TRBV20-1 and J is TRBJ2-1, with D possibly TRBD1 on 5 matching bases. The germline V and J ends were trimmed by 3 bases and 7 bases, with 19 bases remaining between them. CDR3 size: 15 residues. From germline, CDR1 is DFQATT and CDR2 SNEGSKA (reference sequence). CDR3 bases: TGCAGTGCTAGGTCTGGGAACAGGCCAAGGAATGAGCAGTTCTTC. Translated: CSARSGNRPRNEQFF.

This clonotype was observed many times. V and J are TRBV2 and TRBJ2-7, with D perhaps matching TRBD2 (6 bases). V lost 7 bases to trimming and J lost 10 bases, with 26 bases between them. This CDR3 is built from 15 residues. Germline assignment: CDR1 SNHLY and CDR2 FYNNEI. The CDR3 region is CASILFRGGIIPQYF. CDR3 DNA: TGTGCCAGCATCCTCTTTAGAGGCGGGATCATCCCACAGTACTTC.

This clonotype was counted at least ten times. The chain couples TRBV11-2 to TRBJ2-7; 8 nucleotides agree with TRBD1. The CDR3 sequence is 14 residues long. In germline, CDR1 is SGHAT, CDR2 FQNNGV. After removal of 1 base from V and 3 bases from J, the junction contained 2 bases not matched to a gene. Here the CDR3 DNA reads TGTGCCAGCAGCTTAGCGGACAGGGTCTACGAGCAGTACTTC. Amino acid sequence: CASSLADRVYEQYF.

This clonotype was observed a handful of times. CDR3 nucleotides: TGTGCCAGCAGTTTTTCTCAGGGGGCCTGCTACTTC. This encodes CASSFSQGACYF. This chain joins TRBV28 and TRBJ2-7, with 8 bases matching TRBD1. The CDR3 has 12 residues. The junction had 8 bases not matched to a gene; V was cut back by 3 bases and J by 13 bases. Germline lookup yields CDR1 MDHEN and CDR2 SYDVKM.

This clonotype was counted many times. This rearrangement joins TRBV4-1 to TRBJ1-1; D remains ambiguous. The CDR3 extends over 14 amino acids. V was clipped by 4 bases and J by 0 bases, with 9 bases between them. Germline lookup yields CDR1 MGHRA and CDR2 YSYEKL. DNA of the CDR3: TGCGCCAGCAGCCCCAGCAGGATGAACACTGAAGCTTTCTTT. As protein: CASSPSRMNTEAFF.

This clonotype was seen a handful of times. The chain links TRBV4-1 to TRBJ2-1; D uncertain. Germline V lookup: CDR1 MGHRA, CDR2 YSYEKL. The CDR3 is 15 amino acids. V gave up 0 bases and J gave up 7 bases, with 13 bases separating them. The CDR3 DNA reads as TGCGCCAGCAGCCAAGACGCCAGAGACTGGAATGAGCAGTTCTTC. Translating it yields CASSQDARDWNEQFF.

The chain is built from TRBV12-5 and TRBJ2-1, with D unclear. Trimming shortened V by 3 bases and J by 1 base, and 10 bases separated the two germline ends. This CDR3 comprises 15 residues. CDR1 is LGHNT and CDR2 is FRNRAP in the germline V gene. CDR3 sequence reads: CASGFVNYSYNEQFF. Here the CDR3 DNA reads TGTGCTAGTGGTTTTGTTAATTATTCCTACAATGAGCAGTTCTTC.